This TCR beta chain was sequenced in a study of Ad26.COV2.S vaccination and SARS-CoV-2 variants. Study as a whole: Once or twice, 56 days apart, Ad26.COV2.S was delivered intramuscularly.

Turning to this clone: The antigen is undetermined.

Germline-derived CDR1 and CDR2 are SGHTA and FQGNSA. V shed 4 bases and J shed 9 bases, with 15 bases lying between them. CDR3 length: 13 residues. TCRdb's copy holds only in-frame clones and misses some; the assay was immunoSEQ multiplex PCR. This sample has about 460,000 clones; 80% to 90% occur once, and the top ten carry 1.5% to 2%. The treatment was: some 20 received Ad26.COV2.S at low or high dose, single or two shots; 5 received placebo; per-sample allocation not given. Samples analyzed were those drawn on day 63 after the first vaccine or placebo injection. It was an adult aged 18-55 years in Boston who was the donor. Study findings and constraints: Participants in the vaccine arm had higher spike-specific TCR breadth; placebo recipients had lower. There was a possibility that the TCR breadth and depth analyses underestimated total T cell responses.

Sequenced here: peripheral blood, sampled in a trial of Ad26.COV2.S vaccine versus placebo. The rearrangement links TRBV7-2 to TRBJ1-2, with TRBD1 as a possible D gene (6 bases). The TCR sequence derives from a person aged 18-60 years who received the Ad26.COV2.S COVID-19 vaccine or a placebo. CDR3 in amino acids: CASSSDRFDSYTF. CDR3 nucleotide sequence: TGTGCCAGCAGCTCTGACAGGTTTGATAGCTACACCTTC.